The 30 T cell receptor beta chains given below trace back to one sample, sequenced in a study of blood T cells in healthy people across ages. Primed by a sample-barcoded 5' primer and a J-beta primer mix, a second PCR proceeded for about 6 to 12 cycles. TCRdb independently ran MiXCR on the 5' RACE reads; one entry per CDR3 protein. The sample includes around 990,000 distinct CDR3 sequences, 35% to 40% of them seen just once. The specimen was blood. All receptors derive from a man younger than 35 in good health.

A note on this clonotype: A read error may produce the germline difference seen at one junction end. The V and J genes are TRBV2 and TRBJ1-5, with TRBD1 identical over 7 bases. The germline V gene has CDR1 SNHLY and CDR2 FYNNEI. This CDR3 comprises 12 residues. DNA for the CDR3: TGTGCCGGCAGTGGGACAGCTCAGCCCCAGCATTTT. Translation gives CAGSGTAQPQHF.

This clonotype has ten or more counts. CDR3 sequence (DNA): TGCAGTGTCCAGGGAGGTTGGTATGGATCCTATAATTCACCCCTCCACTTT. This translates into CSVQGGWYGSYNSPLHF. This chain uses TRBV20-1 with TRBJ1-6; TRBD1 might be the D (5 bases). Germline V lookup: CDR1 DFQATT, CDR2 SNEGSKA (reference sequence). Trimming shortened V by 7 bases and J by 1 base, and 20 bases separated the two germline ends. This CDR3 has 17 amino acids.

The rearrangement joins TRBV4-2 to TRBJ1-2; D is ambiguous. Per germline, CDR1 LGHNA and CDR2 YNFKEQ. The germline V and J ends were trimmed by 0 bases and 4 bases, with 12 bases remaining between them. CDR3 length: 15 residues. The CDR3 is CASSQDRSAGYGYTF. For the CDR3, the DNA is TGTGCCAGCAGCCAAGATCGATCGGCAGGCTATGGCTACACCTTC.

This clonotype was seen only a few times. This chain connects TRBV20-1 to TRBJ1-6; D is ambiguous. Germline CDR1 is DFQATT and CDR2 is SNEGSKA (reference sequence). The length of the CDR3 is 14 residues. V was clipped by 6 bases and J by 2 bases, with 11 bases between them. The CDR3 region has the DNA TGCAGTGCACCTCCAAGCGCCTATAATTCACCCCTCCACTTT. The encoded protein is CSAPPSAYNSPLHF.

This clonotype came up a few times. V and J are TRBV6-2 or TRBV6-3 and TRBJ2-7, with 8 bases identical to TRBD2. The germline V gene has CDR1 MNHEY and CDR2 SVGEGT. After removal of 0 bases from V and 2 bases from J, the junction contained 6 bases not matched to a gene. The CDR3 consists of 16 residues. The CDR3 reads CASSYSSGRGPYEQYF. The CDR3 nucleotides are TGTGCCAGCAGTTACTCTTCCGGGAGGGGACCCTACGAGCAGTACTTC.

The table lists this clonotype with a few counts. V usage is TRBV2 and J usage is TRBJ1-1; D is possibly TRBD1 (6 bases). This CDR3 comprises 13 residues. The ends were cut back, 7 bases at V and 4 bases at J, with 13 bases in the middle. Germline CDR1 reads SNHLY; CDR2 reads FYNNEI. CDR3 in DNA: TGTGCCAGCATGACGGACAGCGGCACTGAAGCTTTCTTT. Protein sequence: CASMTDSGTEAFF.

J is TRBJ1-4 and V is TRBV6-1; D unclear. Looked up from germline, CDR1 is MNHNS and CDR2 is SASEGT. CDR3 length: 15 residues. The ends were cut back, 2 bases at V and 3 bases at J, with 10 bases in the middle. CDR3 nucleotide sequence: TGTGCCAGCAGTGAATTGTGGCAGCCTAATGAAAAACTGTTTTTT. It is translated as CASSELWQPNEKLFF.

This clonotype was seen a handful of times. The CDR3 coding sequence is TGTGCCAGCAGCTTAGAGGTGATGGTGGGGCCGAACACCGGGGAGCTGTTTTTT. Encoded protein: CASSLEVMVGPNTGELFF. The chain couples TRBV7-8 to TRBJ2-2, with D possibly matching TRBD1 (5 bases). The CDR3 has 18 residues. Per germline, CDR1 SGHVS and CDR2 FQNEAQ. The ends were cut back, 1 base at V and 0 bases at J, with 15 bases in the middle.

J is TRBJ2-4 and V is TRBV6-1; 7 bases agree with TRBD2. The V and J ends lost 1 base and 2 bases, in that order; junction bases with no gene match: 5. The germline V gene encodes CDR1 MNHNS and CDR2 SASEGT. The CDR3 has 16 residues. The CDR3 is CASSEGGGASKNIQYF. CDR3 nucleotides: TGTGCCAGCAGTGAAGGGGGGGGAGCGTCCAAAAACATTCAGTACTTC.

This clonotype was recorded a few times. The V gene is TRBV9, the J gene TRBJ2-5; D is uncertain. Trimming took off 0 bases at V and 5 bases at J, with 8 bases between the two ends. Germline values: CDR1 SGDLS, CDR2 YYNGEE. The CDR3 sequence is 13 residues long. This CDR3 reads CASSVGQVETQYF. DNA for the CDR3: TGTGCCAGCAGCGTAGGGCAGGTGGAGACCCAGTACTTC.

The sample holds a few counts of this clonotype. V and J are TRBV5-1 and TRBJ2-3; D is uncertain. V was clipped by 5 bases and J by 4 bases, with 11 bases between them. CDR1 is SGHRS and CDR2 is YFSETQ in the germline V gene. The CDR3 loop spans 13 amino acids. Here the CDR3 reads CASRTAGPDTQYF. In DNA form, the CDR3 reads TGCGCCAGCAGGACCGCAGGCCCAGATACGCAGTATTTT.

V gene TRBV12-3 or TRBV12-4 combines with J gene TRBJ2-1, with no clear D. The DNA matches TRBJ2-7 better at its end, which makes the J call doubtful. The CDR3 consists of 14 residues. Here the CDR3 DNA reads TGTGCCAGCAGTTTAGGGTCTCGGAACAATGAGCAGTACTTC. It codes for CASSLGSRNNEQYF.

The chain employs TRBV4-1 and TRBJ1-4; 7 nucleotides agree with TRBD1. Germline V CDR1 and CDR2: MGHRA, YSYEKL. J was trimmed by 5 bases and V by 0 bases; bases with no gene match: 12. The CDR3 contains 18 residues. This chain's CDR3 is CASSQDGGQAPPNEKLFF. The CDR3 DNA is TGCGCCAGCAGCCAAGATGGTGGACAGGCACCGCCAAATGAAAAACTGTTTTTT.

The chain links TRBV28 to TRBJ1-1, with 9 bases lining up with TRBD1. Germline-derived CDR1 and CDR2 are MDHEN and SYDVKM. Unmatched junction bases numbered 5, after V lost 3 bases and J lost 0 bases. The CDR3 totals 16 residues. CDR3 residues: CASSFYRGRMNTEAFF. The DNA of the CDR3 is TGTGCCAGCAGTTTTTACAGGGGGCGCATGAACACTGAAGCTTTCTTT.

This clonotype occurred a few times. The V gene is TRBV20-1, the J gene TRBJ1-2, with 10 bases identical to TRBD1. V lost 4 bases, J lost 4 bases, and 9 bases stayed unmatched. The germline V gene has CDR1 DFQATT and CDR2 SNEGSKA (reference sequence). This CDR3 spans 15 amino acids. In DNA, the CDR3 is TGCAGTGCTACCGGGACAGGGGACACCTTCTATGGCTACACCTTC. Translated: CSATGTGDTFYGYTF.

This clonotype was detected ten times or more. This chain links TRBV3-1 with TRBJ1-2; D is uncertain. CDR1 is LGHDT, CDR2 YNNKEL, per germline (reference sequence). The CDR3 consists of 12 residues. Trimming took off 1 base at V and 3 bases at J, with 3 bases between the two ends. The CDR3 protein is CASSQGDYGYTF. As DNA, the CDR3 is TGTGCCAGCAGCCAAGGCGACTATGGCTACACCTTC.

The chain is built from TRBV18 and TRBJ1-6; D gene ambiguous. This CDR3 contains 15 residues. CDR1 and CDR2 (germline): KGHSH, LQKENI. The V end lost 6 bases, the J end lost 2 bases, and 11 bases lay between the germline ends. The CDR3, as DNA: TGTGCCAGCTCCCCGGGAGAAGCCTATAATTCACCCCTCCACTTT. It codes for CASSPGEAYNSPLHF.

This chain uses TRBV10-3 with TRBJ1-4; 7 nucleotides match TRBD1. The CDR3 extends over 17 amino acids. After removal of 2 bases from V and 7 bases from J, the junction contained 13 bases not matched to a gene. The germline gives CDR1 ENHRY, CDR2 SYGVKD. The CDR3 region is CAISEARGTAVGEKLFF. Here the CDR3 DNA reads TGTGCCATCAGTGAGGCTAGAGGGACAGCAGTGGGTGAAAAACTGTTTTTT.

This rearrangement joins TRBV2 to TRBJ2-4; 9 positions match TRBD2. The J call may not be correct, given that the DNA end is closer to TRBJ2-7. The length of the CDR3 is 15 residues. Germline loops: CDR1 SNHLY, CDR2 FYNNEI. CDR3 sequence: CASSDTVAGVSEQYF. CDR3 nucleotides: TGTGCCAGCAGTGACACGGTAGCGGGAGTTTCCGAGCAGTACTTC.

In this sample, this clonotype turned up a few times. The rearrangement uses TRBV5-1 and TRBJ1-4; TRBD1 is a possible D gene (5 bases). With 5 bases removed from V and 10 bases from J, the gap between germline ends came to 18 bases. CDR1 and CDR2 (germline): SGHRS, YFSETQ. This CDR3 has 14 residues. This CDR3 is CASSWGTEEGKLFF. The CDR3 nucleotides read TGCGCCAGCAGTTGGGGGACGGAAGAGGGAAAACTGTTTTTT.

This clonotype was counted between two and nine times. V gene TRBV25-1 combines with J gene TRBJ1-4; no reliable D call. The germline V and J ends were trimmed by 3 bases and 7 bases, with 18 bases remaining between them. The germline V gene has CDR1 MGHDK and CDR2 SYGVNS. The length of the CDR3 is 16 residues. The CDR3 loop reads CASSDPLRGPGEKLFF. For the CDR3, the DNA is TGTGCCAGCAGTGACCCTCTTCGGGGTCCGGGTGAAAAACTGTTTTTT.

CDR3 bases: TGTGCCTGGGGAGGGGGTAGGAGAGAGACCCAGTACTTC. Its translation: CAWGGGRRETQYF. This chain uses TRBV30 with TRBJ2-7; D assignment may be TRBD1 or TRBD2 (6 bases each). The J call may be wrong; the DNA end is better matched by TRBJ2-5. Germline CDR1 is GTSNPN and CDR2 is SVGIG (reference sequence). The length of the CDR3 is 13 residues.

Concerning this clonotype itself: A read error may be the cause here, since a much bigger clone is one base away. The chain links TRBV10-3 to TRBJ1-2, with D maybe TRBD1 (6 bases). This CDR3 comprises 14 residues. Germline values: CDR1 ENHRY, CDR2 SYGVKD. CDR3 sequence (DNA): TGTGCCAGCAGTTACAGGGAGGGGACCTATGGCTACACCTTC. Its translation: CASSYREGTYGYTF.

Here the CDR3 DNA reads TGTGCCAGCAGTCCCCGGGACAGGGGAAGCGATGGCTACACCTTC. This gives the protein CASSPRDRGSDGYTF. The genes are TRBV27 and TRBJ1-2, with 10 bases identical to TRBD1. Trimming at V came to 5 bases and at J to 6 bases, leaving 9 bases not matched to a gene. The germline CDR1 and CDR2 sequences are MNHEY and SMNVEV (reference sequence). The CDR3 is 15 amino acids.

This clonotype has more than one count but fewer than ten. The CDR3 DNA reads TGCGCCAGCAGCGCAACCCACAGGGATACGCAGTATTTT. This sequence encodes CASSATHRDTQYF. The chain uses TRBV5-1 and TRBJ2-3; D is possibly TRBD1 (5 bases). Germline CDR1 SGHRS, CDR2 YFSETQ. The CDR3 has 13 residues. Deletions cut 4 bases from V and 6 bases from J, with 12 bases between.

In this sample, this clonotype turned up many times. Here the CDR3 reads CASTLGVRDTQYF. CDR3 nucleotides: TGTGCCAGCACCCTCGGAGTCAGGGATACGCAGTATTTT. The chain has TRBV12-3 or TRBV12-4 and TRBJ2-3; no firm D call. CDR3 size: 13 residues. V lost 7 bases to trimming and J lost 6 bases, with 14 bases between them.

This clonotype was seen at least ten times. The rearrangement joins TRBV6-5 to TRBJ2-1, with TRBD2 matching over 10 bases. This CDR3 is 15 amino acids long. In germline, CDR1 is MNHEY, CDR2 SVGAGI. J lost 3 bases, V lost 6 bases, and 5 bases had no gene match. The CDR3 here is CASSPSGGRYNEQFF. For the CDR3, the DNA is TGTGCCAGCAGCCCTAGCGGGGGCCGCTACAATGAGCAGTTCTTC.

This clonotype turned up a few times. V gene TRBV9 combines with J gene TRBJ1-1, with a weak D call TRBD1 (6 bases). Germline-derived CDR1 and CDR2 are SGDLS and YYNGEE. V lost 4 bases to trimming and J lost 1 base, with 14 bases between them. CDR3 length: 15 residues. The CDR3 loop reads CASSSTGKPNTEAFF. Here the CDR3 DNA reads TGTGCCAGCAGCTCCACAGGGAAGCCGAACACTGAAGCTTTCTTT.

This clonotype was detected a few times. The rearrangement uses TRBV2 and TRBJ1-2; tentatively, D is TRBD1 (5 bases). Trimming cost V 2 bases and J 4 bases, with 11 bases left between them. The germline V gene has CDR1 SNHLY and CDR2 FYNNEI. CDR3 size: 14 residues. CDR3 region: CASSEIAGTYGYTF. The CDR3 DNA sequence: TGTGCCAGCAGTGAAATCGCAGGGACCTATGGCTACACCTTC. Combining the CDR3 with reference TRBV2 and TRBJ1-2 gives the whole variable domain EPEVTQTPSHQVTQMGQEVILRCVPISNHLYFYWYRQILGQKVEFLVSFYNNEISEKSEIFDDQFSVERPDGSNFTLKIRSTKLEDSAMYFCASSEIAGTYGYTFGSGTRLTVV.

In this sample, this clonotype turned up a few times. Written as DNA, the CDR3 is TGTGCCAGCAGCGTCGGGACAGTCGGGGATACGCAGTATTTT. Translated, it gives CASSVGTVGDTQYF. The rearrangement links TRBV9 to TRBJ2-3, with 7 positions matching TRBD1. The CDR3 sequence is 14 residues long. J was trimmed by 6 bases and V by 2 bases; bases with no gene match: 6. Germline V gene sequence: CDR1 SGDLS, CDR2 YYNGEE.